Here is one TCR beta chain with its context. Here immunoSEQ multiplex PCR was the method, and the copy in TCRdb shows in-frame clones only, minus some. Of tens of thousands of clones listed, about 86% are singletons. This entry is derived from a study of technical replicates of blood from a few donors. V trimming: 4 bases; J trimming: 4 bases; junction bases outside the gene matches: 10. CDR1 LGHNA and CDR2 YSLEER come from the germline V gene. The CDR3 is 16 residues long. The TCR was taken from a human donor in good health. Some clones in this sample may be carry-over from other donors' samples. Input material: PBMCs. The chain combines TRBV4-3 with TRBJ1-1, with 9 nucleotides matching TRBD1. The CDR3 region has the DNA TGCGCCAGCAGCCCAGGAAGGGGACAGGGAACCACTGAAGCTTTCTTT. Protein sequence: CASSPGRGQGTTEAFF.